The entry below describes one T cell receptor beta chain. The CDR3 runs 19 residues. The germline V gene encodes CDR1 LGHNT and CDR2 FRNRAP. V shed 0 bases and J shed 0 bases, with 18 bases lying between them. These data are taken from a study of blood T cell repertoires in COVID-19. As originally analysed: By means of reference gene primer amplification, nucleated cell counts were estimated. Sequenced by immunoSEQ multiplex PCR; TCRdb stores in-frame clones only, minus some. The DNA was the basis for D and trimming; V, J and clone size are from that table. The sample has about 75,000 clones, around 90% seen once; the top ten hold less than 8.5%.

The material sequenced was peripheral blood. The TCR sequence derives from a human donor in a cohort sampled during active COVID-19. The chain has TRBV12-5 and TRBJ1-3; a possible D gene is TRBD1 (5 bases). The CDR3: CASGLVLGKGATSGNTIYF. The CDR3 DNA reads TGTGCTAGTGGTTTGGTACTGGGAAAAGGGGCAACCTCTGGAAACACCATATATTTT.